The rows below give T cell receptor beta chains drawn from one sample of a study of blood T cell repertoires in COVID-19. Sequencing used immunoSEQ multiplex PCR; TCRdb keeps in-frame clones, though not all of them. This sample has 35,000 to 45,000 clones, with about 85% found just once. The sample comprised peripheral blood. These receptors all come from a man aged 50 or older with active COVID-19. Both conserved end residues are part of each CDR3. A D gene is named only where the DNA matches it firmly. The size of a clone is reported for some rows only, either as once, few or many, or as a class for expanded clones.

J | V | size | D | DNA | CDR3
TRBJ1-5 | TRBV28 | - | TRBD1 | TGTGCCAGCAGACAGGGGGGTCAGCCCCAGCATTTT | CASRQGGQPQHF
TRBJ1-6 | TRBV5-5 | - | - | TGTGCCAGCAGCTTGGAGGGGTCCTATAATTCACCCCTCCACTTT | CASSLEGSYNSPLHF
TRBJ1-2 | TRBV2 | - | - | TGTGCCAGCTTACTTTCTGCGGACTATGGCTACACCTTC | CASLLSADYGYTF
TRBJ2-1 | TRBV28 | - | - | TGTGCCAGCAGTTTACACGGAGGGTCGGATGAGCAGTTCTTC | CASSLHGGSDEQFF
TRBJ2-7 | TRBV4-1 | once | - | TGCGCCAGCAGCCAATCGGACAACTCCTACGAGCAGTACTTC | CASSQSDNSYEQYF
TRBJ2-2 | TRBV5-1 | - | TRBD1 | TGCGCCAGCAGCTGGGACAGTGCGAACACCGGGGAGCTGTTTTTT | CASSWDSANTGELFF
TRBJ1-6 | TRBV9 | - | - | TGTGCCAGCAGCGTTGACGGTTCTAAGGGGTCACCCCTCCACTTT | CASSVDGSKGSPLHF
TRBJ2-7 | TRBV19 | once | - | TGTGCCAGTAGTATAGTAATAGTGGGCAACTCCTACGAGCAGTACTTC | CASSIVIVGNSYEQYF
TRBJ2-1 | TRBV11-3 | - | - | TGTGCCAGCAGCTTAGACTATGAGCAGTTCTTC | CASSLDYEQFF
TRBJ2-1 | TRBV15 | - | TRBD2 | TGTGCCACCAGCAGAGATGGAGCGGGAGCGGTGGGCAATGAGCAGTTCTTC | CATSRDGAGAVGNEQFF
TRBJ2-7 | TRBV21-1 | - | - | TGTGCCAGCAGCAAAGTGCCAGATAAATCCTACGAGCAGTACTTC | CASSKVPDKSYEQYF
TRBJ2-1 | TRBV24-1 | - | - | TGTGCCACCACGGACAAGCAGTTCTTC | CATTDKQFF
TRBJ1-3 | TRBV24-1 | - | TRBD1 | TGTGCCACCCAGGGGGAGGACTCTGGAAACACCATATATTTT | CATQGEDSGNTIYF
TRBJ2-7 | TRBV5-1 | - | TRBD2 | TGCGCCAGCAGCTTGGGGACTAGCGGGGGCCGGGGCTCCTACGAGCAGTACTTC | CASSLGTSGGRGSYEQYF
TRBJ2-7 | TRBV14 | - | TRBD1 | TGTGCCAGCAGCAGATCCGGGACAGGAGGGCTCGAGCAGTACTTC | CASSRSGTGGLEQYF
TRBJ1-1 | TRBV5-4 | - | - | TGTGCCAGCAGCCAGGGTAATTGGGCCGGGACTGAAGCTTTCTTT | CASSQGNWAGTEAFF
TRBJ1-2 | TRBV6-5 | - | TRBD1 | TGTGCCAGCATTACCTCGGACAGGGGGGACTATGGCTACACCTTC | CASITSDRGDYGYTF
TRBJ2-7 | TRBV7-2 | - | - | TGTGCCAGCAGCTTCAGGGGGCGGGAGGGCTACGAGCAGTACTTC | CASSFRGREGYEQYF
TRBJ2-5 | TRBV5-4 | - | TRBD2 | TGTGCCAGCAGCTGGGGCACTAGCGGCCAAGAGACCCAGTACTTC | CASSWGTSGQETQYF
TRBJ1-2 | TRBV2 | - | - | TGTGCCAGCAGCCTACGGAACTATGGCTACACCTTC | CASSLRNYGYTF
TRBJ2-3 | TRBV15 | - | TRBD2 | TGTGCCACCAGCACTAGCGGGGCAAGCACAGATACGCAGTATTTT | CATSTSGASTDTQYF
TRBJ1-6 | TRBV25-1 | - | TRBD1 | TGTGCCAGCAGTGCCGACAGGGATTATAATTCACCCCTCCACTTT | CASSADRDYNSPLHF
TRBJ1-2 | TRBV4-2 | - | - | TGTGCCAGCAGCCAAGGGCCCCCCCGGGCTAACTATGGCTACACCTTC | CASSQGPPRANYGYTF
TRBJ2-1 | TRBV18 | - | - | TGTGCCAGCTCACCTCCGGGACTCCCCTACAATGAGCAGTTCTTC | CASSPPGLPYNEQFF
TRBJ1-4 | TRBV6-5 | - | - | TGTGCCAGCCGAGCCCCGGGGTACGATAATGAAAAACTGTTTTTT | CASRAPGYDNEKLFF
TRBJ2-7 | TRBV6-6 | - | TRBD1 | TGTGCCAGCAAACTGGACAGGGAAGAATCCTACGAGCAGTACTTC | CASKLDREESYEQYF
TRBJ2-3 | TRBV13 | - | TRBD2 | TGTGCCAGCAGCTCGGGACGGGGGGAAGGTACTAGCACAGATACGCAGTATTTT | CASSSGRGEGTSTDTQYF
TRBJ1-2 | TRBV6-6 | once | TRBD1 | TGTGCCAGCAGTCAAAGTCCCGGGACAGGGACCTATGGCTACACCTTC | CASSQSPGTGTYGYTF
TRBJ2-5 | TRBV5-1 | - | - | TGCGCCAGCAGCTTGACAGGGACCCAAGAGACCCAGTACTTC | CASSLTGTQETQYF
TRBJ2-2 | TRBV3-1/TRBV3-2 | - | TRBD1 | TGTGCCAGCAGCCATCTCGACAGGGGGTTCACCGGGGAGCTGTTTTTT | CASSHLDRGFTGELFF
TRBJ2-3 | TRBV11-2 | - | TRBD2 | TGTGCCAGCAGAAGGACTAGTTCGGATACGCAGTATTTT | CASRRTSSDTQYF
TRBJ1-5 | TRBV3-1/TRBV3-2 | - | - | TGTGCCAGCAGCCAAGATGGGGGCGGCGGCAATCAGCCCCAGCATTTT | CASSQDGGGGNQPQHF
TRBJ2-4 | TRBV2 | - | - | TGTGCCAGCAGCCTCGCCGGGGCCAAAAACATTCAGTACTTC | CASSLAGAKNIQYF
TRBJ1-5 | TRBV7-2 | - | - | TGTGCCAGCAGCATCAAGGGAGGGCCCCAGCATTTT | CASSIKGGPQHF
TRBJ2-1 | TRBV6-2/TRBV6-3 | - | TRBD2 | TGTGCCAGCAGTGCCGGGACTAGCGGGAGGCGGGAGCAGTTCTTC | CASSAGTSGRREQFF
TRBJ2-7 | TRBV7-9 | - | TRBD1 | TGTGCCAGCAGCCCCGGGACAGGGAACGATTTGTACGAGCAGTACTTC | CASSPGTGNDLYEQYF
TRBJ2-3 | TRBV7-2 | - | TRBD1 | TGTGCCAGCAGCTTGACAGGGGTAGTGACAGATACGCAGTATTTT | CASSLTGVVTDTQYF
TRBJ1-1 | TRBV27 | - | TRBD1 | TGTGCCAGCAGAGTACAGGGGGCGCGAACTGAAGCTTTCTTT | CASRVQGARTEAFF
TRBJ2-3 | TRBV25-1 | - | - | TGTGCCAGCCGCCCTGAGGGCCCGAGCACAGATACGCAGTATTTT | CASRPEGPSTDTQYF